The rows below give T cell receptor beta chains drawn from one sample of a study of vaccination and CD4 T cells after COVID-19. TCRdb re-analysed the PCR reads in MiXCR, keeping a single row per CDR3 protein. The sample records some 18,000 distinct CDR3 sequences, just over 60% being singletons. These receptors' targets are unknown. Sequencing was performed on CD4+ T cells from blood, cultured in vitro. The receptors derive from a human donor who had recovered from COVID-19. CDR3s include the opening cysteine and the closing phenylalanine or tryptophan. Each record gives: CDR3 DNA, CDR3 protein, clone size, V gene, D gene, J gene. The D gene is left open where the match is weak. Some rows mark clone size as missing; the rest say once, few, many or name a class of expanded clone.

CDR3 DNA: TGTGCCACCAGTGATTTGCCGAGCCGTCCAGCGGGAATAGATGGGGAGACCCAGTACTTC
CDR3 protein: CATSDLPSRPAGIDGETQYF
clone size: .
V gene: TRBV24-1
D gene: TRBD2
J gene: TRBJ2-5

CDR3 DNA: TGTGCCAGCAGCCCAGGACTAGCGGGAGTGAACGAGCAGTACTTC
CDR3 protein: CASSPGLAGVNEQYF
clone size: .
V gene: TRBV11-2
D gene: TRBD2
J gene: TRBJ2-7

CDR3 DNA: TGTGCCAGCAGCTTAGTGGCACAAAGCTCCTACGAGCAGTACTTC
CDR3 protein: CASSLVAQSSYEQYF
clone size: .
V gene: TRBV7-9
D gene: .
J gene: TRBJ2-7

CDR3 DNA: TGTGCCGGAGGGACTAGCGGGAGGCGGGCGACAGATACGCAGTATTTT
CDR3 protein: CAGGTSGRRATDTQYF
clone size: .
V gene: TRBV28
D gene: TRBD2
J gene: TRBJ2-3

CDR3 DNA: TGTGCCAGCAGCCTTACAGGGCTCAATTCACCCCTCCACTTT
CDR3 protein: CASSLTGLNSPLHF
clone size: .
V gene: TRBV12-3/TRBV12-4
D gene: .
J gene: TRBJ1-6

CDR3 DNA: TGTGCCAGCAGCTCCACCGGGACAGTTGATTCACCCCTCCACTTT
CDR3 protein: CASSSTGTVDSPLHF
clone size: few
V gene: TRBV7-2
D gene: TRBD1
J gene: TRBJ1-6

CDR3 DNA: TGTGCCAGCAGCTCCCTCATGGGGCGGGGGAACACTGAAGCTTTCTTT
CDR3 protein: CASSSLMGRGNTEAFF
clone size: few
V gene: TRBV5-4
D gene: .
J gene: TRBJ1-1

CDR3 DNA: TGTGCCAGCAGGGGCCTACAGGGTCCCAATCAGCCCCAGCATTTT
CDR3 protein: CASRGLQGPNQPQHF
clone size: few
V gene: TRBV27
D gene: .
J gene: TRBJ1-5

CDR3 DNA: TGTGCCAGCAGTCAAGCCGCCGGGACAGGGGTCGCCAACTATGGCTACACCTTC
CDR3 protein: CASSQAAGTGVANYGYTF
clone size: .
V gene: TRBV6-2/TRBV6-3
D gene: TRBD1
J gene: TRBJ1-2

CDR3 DNA: TGTGCCAGCAGCAAGAGGACTAGCGGGAGTATAGATACGCAGTATTTT
CDR3 protein: CASSKRTSGSIDTQYF
clone size: few
V gene: TRBV21-1
D gene: .
J gene: TRBJ2-3

CDR3 DNA: TGTGCCAGCAGCCCCAATACCGGACTGATCAATCAGCCCCAGCATTTT
CDR3 protein: CASSPNTGLINQPQHF
clone size: few
V gene: TRBV7-9
D gene: .
J gene: TRBJ1-5

CDR3 DNA: TGTGCCAGCAGCTTGACTTCTTACAATGAGCAGTTCTTC
CDR3 protein: CASSLTSYNEQFF
clone size: .
V gene: TRBV7-2
D gene: .
J gene: TRBJ2-1

CDR3 DNA: TGTGCCAGCAGTGAATCCCTCGTCGGCAGGGGGGGAGAGACCCAGTACTTC
CDR3 protein: CASSESLVGRGGETQYF
clone size: .
V gene: TRBV25-1
D gene: .
J gene: TRBJ2-5

CDR3 DNA: TGTGCCATCAAGGGCGGGGCCAAAAACATTCAGTACTTC
CDR3 protein: CAIKGGAKNIQYF
clone size: .
V gene: TRBV10-3
D gene: .
J gene: TRBJ2-4

CDR3 DNA: TGTGCCAGCAGCCCCGTCGGGGGGATGAGCTACACCTTC
CDR3 protein: CASSPVGGMSYTF
clone size: .
V gene: TRBV7-9
D gene: .
J gene: TRBJ1-2

CDR3 DNA: TGTGCCAGCAGTGAATTGCTCGCTAACTATGGCTACACCTTC
CDR3 protein: CASSELLANYGYTF
clone size: few
V gene: TRBV6-1
D gene: .
J gene: TRBJ1-2

CDR3 DNA: TGTGCCAGCAGTTTCAGGGCAAATCAGCCCCAGCATTTT
CDR3 protein: CASSFRANQPQHF
clone size: .
V gene: TRBV27
D gene: .
J gene: TRBJ1-5

CDR3 DNA: TGTGCCAGCAGCTTAGAGGAGGGGGTGAGAGCTTTCTTT
CDR3 protein: CASSLEEGVRAFF
clone size: few
V gene: TRBV7-9
D gene: .
J gene: TRBJ1-1

CDR3 DNA: TGTGCCAGCAGCCCCGGGACAGGGGGACTACAGCCCCAGCATTTT
CDR3 protein: CASSPGTGGLQPQHF
clone size: .
V gene: TRBV27
D gene: TRBD1
J gene: TRBJ1-5

CDR3 DNA: TGTGCCAGCAGCCCACCGGGACAGGGCTACAATGAGCAGTTCTTC
CDR3 protein: CASSPPGQGYNEQFF
clone size: .
V gene: TRBV6-2/TRBV6-3
D gene: TRBD1
J gene: TRBJ2-1

CDR3 DNA: TGCAGTGCACCAACTAGCGGGAGTGGTACCGGGGAGCTGTTTTTT
CDR3 protein: CSAPTSGSGTGELFF
clone size: .
V gene: TRBV20-1
D gene: TRBD2
J gene: TRBJ2-2

CDR3 DNA: TGCAGTGCTAGCCCCGGGCCAACCTACGAGCAGTACTTC
CDR3 protein: CSASPGPTYEQYF
clone size: .
V gene: TRBV20-1
D gene: .
J gene: TRBJ2-7

CDR3 DNA: TGTGCCAGCAGCTTAGAATATTCGGGGAGTTTCCAAGAGACCCAGTACTTC
CDR3 protein: CASSLEYSGSFQETQYF
clone size: .
V gene: TRBV7-2
D gene: .
J gene: TRBJ2-5

CDR3 DNA: TGTGCCTGGAGTCCGGGACTACCAGGGGTTGGTGAGCAGTTCTTC
CDR3 protein: CAWSPGLPGVGEQFF
clone size: few
V gene: TRBV30
D gene: .
J gene: TRBJ2-1

CDR3 DNA: TGTGCCAGCAAAGGAACGATCGTCGATGAGCAGTTCTTC
CDR3 protein: CASKGTIVDEQFF
clone size: .
V gene: TRBV7-9
D gene: .
J gene: TRBJ2-1

CDR3 DNA: TGCAGTGCCGATAGAATTTCCTATGGCTACACCTTC
CDR3 protein: CSADRISYGYTF
clone size: .
V gene: TRBV20-1
D gene: .
J gene: TRBJ1-2

CDR3 DNA: TGTGCCAGCAGTGAATTGAAAGATACGCAGTATTTT
CDR3 protein: CASSELKDTQYF
clone size: .
V gene: TRBV6-1
D gene: .
J gene: TRBJ2-3

CDR3 DNA: TGTGCCAGCACTCAATCGAGCGGGAGGGGTGAAGCTTTCTTT
CDR3 protein: CASTQSSGRGEAFF
clone size: once
V gene: TRBV28
D gene: .
J gene: TRBJ1-1